The 8 T cell receptor beta chains listed next were all sequenced from one sample in a study of human T cells and chemical hapten exposure. Time point described: patch test 1, 2 weeks after DPC sensitization. Treatment meaning: therapeutic diphenylcyclopropenone sensitization with weekly scalp DPC. MiXCR, run by TCRdb on the RACE reads, gives a single entry per CDR3 protein. The table has around 340,000 distinct CDR3 sequences, approximately 6.9% seen once. The material sequenced was whole blood, taken in connection with sensitization to the hapten diphenylcyclopropenone (DPC). These TCRs come from a woman between 18 and 29 years old with alopecia areata. Some clones in this sample may be carry-over from other donors' samples.

This clonotype has at least ten counts. The chain is built from TRBV20-1 and TRBJ2-1, with 11 bases matching TRBD2. The CDR3 has 18 amino acids. From germline, CDR1 is DFQATT and CDR2 SNEGSKA (reference sequence). With 5 bases clipped from V and 0 bases from J, the junction kept 12 bases outside the gene matches. As DNA, the CDR3 is TGCAGTGCTGGATCTCCGGGACTAGCGGTTTTCTCCTACAATGAGCAGTTCTTC. It translates to CSAGSPGLAVFSYNEQFF.

This clonotype has more than one count but fewer than ten. This chain uses TRBV28 with TRBJ2-7; 10 nucleotides align to TRBD2. Unmatched junction bases numbered 9, after V lost 6 bases and J lost 4 bases. This CDR3 is 15 amino acids long. CDR1 is MDHEN, CDR2 SYDVKM, per germline. Here the CDR3 DNA reads TGTGCCAGCAGCCCATTACTAGCGGGGTCGTACGAGCAGTACTTC. It codes for CASSPLLAGSYEQYF.

The J gene is TRBJ2-7, the V gene TRBV4-3; D remains ambiguous. The V gene's germline CDR1 is LGHNA and CDR2 YSLEER. Trimming removed 1 base from V and 5 bases from J, with 9 bases in between. This CDR3 has 13 amino acids. The CDR3 sequence is CASSQARTHEQYF. For the CDR3, the DNA is TGCGCCAGCAGCCAAGCTCGGACCCACGAGCAGTACTTC.

This clonotype was counted between two and nine times. The rearrangement links TRBV7-9 to TRBJ2-1; tentative D call: TRBD2 (6 bases). CDR3 length: 15 residues. The V and J ends lost 2 bases and 5 bases respectively, with 13 bases between them. From germline, CDR1 is SEHNR and CDR2 FQNEAQ (reference sequence). The CDR3 is CASSLLGEVDNEQFF. In DNA form, the CDR3 reads TGTGCCAGCAGCTTATTGGGGGAGGTAGACAATGAGCAGTTCTTC.

In this sample, this clonotype turned up a few times. J is TRBJ1-1 and V is TRBV12-3 or TRBV12-4; D may be TRBD1 (5 bases). Trimming removed 7 bases from V and 5 bases from J, with 14 bases in between. The CDR3 extends over 13 amino acids. The CDR3 loop is CASTTEGSTEAFF. In nucleotides, the CDR3 is TGTGCCAGCACCACTGAGGGGAGTACTGAAGCTTTCTTT.

This clonotype was counted ten times or more. The chain recombines TRBV7-2 with TRBJ1-2, with D hard to call. The germline CDR1 and CDR2 sequences are SGHTA and FQGNSA. The CDR3 sequence is 14 residues long. V was trimmed by 5 bases and J by 5 bases, leaving 15 bases between them. The CDR3 is CASSTRLGTYGYTF. CDR3 sequence (DNA): TGTGCCAGCAGCACCAGACTGGGTACTTATGGCTACACCTTC.

This clonotype has only a few counts. The chain recombines TRBV11-2 with TRBJ2-7; D gene ambiguous. Germline V gene lookup returns CDR1 SGHAT and CDR2 FQNNGV. Trimming left V 2 bases short and J 3 bases short, with 5 bases between. The CDR3 sequence is 12 residues long. CDR3 in amino acids: CASSLSDYEQYF. CDR3 bases: TGTGCCAGCAGCTTATCTGACTACGAGCAGTACTTC.

The chain employs TRBV6-1 and TRBJ1-6; D is perhaps TRBD1 (6 bases). Germline-derived CDR1 and CDR2 are MNHNS and SASEGT. This CDR3 region has 14 residues. Trimming cost V 8 bases and J 8 bases, with 16 bases left between them. Written as DNA, the CDR3 is TGTGCCAGCGGAAGTTCAGGGGATCATTCACCCCTCCACTTT. Residues: CASGSSGDHSPLHF.